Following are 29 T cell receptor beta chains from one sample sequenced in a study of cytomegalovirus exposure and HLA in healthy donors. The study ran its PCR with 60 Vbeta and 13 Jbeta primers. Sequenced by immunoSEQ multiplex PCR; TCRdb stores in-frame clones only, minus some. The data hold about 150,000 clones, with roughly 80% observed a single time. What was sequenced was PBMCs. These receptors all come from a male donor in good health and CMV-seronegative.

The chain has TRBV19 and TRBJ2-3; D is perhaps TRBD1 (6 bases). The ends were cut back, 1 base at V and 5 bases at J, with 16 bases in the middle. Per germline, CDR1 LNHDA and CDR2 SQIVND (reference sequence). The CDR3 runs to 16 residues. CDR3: CASSIGAWGQVDTQYF. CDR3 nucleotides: TGTGCCAGTAGTATAGGGGCATGGGGGCAAGTAGATACGCAGTATTTT.

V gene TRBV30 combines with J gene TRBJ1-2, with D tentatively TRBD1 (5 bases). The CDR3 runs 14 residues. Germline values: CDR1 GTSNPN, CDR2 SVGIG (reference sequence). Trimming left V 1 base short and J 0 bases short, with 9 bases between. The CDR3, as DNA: TGTGCCTGGAGTGGCCCAGGGACTAACTATGGCTACACCTTC. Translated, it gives CAWSGPGTNYGYTF.

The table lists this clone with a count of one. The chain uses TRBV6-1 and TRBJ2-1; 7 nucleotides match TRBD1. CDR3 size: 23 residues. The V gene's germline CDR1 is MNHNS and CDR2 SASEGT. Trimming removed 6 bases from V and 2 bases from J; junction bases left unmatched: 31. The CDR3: CASSERQGMERLYWGDPYNEQFF. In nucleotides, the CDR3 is TGTGCCAGCAGCGAACGACAGGGTATGGAGAGACTGTATTGGGGAGACCCCTACAATGAGCAGTTCTTC.

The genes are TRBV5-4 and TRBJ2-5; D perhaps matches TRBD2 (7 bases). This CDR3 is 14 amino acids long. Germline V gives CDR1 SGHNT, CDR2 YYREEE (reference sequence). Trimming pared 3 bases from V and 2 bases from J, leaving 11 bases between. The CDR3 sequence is CASSSRGAQETQYF. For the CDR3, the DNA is TGTGCCAGCAGCTCCCGGGGGGCTCAAGAGACCCAGTACTTC.

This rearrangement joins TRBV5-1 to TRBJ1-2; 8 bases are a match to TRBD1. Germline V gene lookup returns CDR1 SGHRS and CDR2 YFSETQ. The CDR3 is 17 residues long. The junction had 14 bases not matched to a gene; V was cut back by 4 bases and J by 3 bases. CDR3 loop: CASSPGKPRGRDYGYTF. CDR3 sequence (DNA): TGCGCCAGCAGCCCGGGGAAGCCCAGGGGGCGCGACTATGGCTACACCTTC.

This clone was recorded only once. CDR3 sequence: CASSLSLRGNTGELFF. The CDR3 nucleotides are TGTGCCAGCAGTTTATCCCTCAGGGGGAACACCGGGGAGCTGTTTTTT. The V call is TRBV28, the J call TRBJ2-2; perhaps TRBD1 as D (6 bases). V was shortened by 1 base and J by 1 base, with 10 bases between the two germline ends. CDR1 is MDHEN and CDR2 is SYDVKM in the germline V gene. The CDR3 extends over 16 amino acids.

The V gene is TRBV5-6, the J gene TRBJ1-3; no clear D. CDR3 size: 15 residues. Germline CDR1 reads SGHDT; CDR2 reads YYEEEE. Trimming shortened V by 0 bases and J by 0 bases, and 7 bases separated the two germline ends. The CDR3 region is CASSLGSSSGNTIYF. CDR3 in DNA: TGTGCCAGCAGCTTGGGTTCTAGCTCTGGAAACACCATATATTTT.

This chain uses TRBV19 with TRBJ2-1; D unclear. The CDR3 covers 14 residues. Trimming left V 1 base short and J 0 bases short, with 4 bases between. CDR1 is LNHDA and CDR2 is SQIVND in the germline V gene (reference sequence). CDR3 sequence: CASSIASSYNEQFF. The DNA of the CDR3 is TGTGCCAGTAGTATAGCGAGCTCCTACAATGAGCAGTTCTTC.

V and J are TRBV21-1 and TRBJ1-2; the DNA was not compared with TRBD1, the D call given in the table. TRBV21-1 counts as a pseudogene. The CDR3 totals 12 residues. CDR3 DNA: TGTGTCTGGGACAGCCGTCTCTATGGCTACACCTTC. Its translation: CVWDSRLYGYTF.

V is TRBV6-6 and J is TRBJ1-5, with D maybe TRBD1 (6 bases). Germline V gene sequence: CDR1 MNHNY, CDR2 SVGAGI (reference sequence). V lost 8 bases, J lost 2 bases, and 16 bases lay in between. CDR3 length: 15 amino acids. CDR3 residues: CASDYRELGNQPQHF. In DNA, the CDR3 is TGTGCCAGCGACTACAGGGAGTTAGGCAATCAGCCCCAGCATTTT.

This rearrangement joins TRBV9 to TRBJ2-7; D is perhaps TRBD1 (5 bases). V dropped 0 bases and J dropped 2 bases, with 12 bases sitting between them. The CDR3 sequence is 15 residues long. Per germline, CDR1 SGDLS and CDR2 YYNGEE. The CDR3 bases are TGTGCCAGCAGCGTAGCGTTGGGGCAGCCCTACGAGCAGTACTTC. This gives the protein CASSVALGQPYEQYF.

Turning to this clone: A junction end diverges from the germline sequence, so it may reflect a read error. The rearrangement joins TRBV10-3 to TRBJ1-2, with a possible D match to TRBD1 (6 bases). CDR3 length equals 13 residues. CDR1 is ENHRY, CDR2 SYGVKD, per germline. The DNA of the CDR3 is TGTGCCATCAGACAGGGAGAAGAATATGGCTACCCCTTC. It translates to CAIRQGEEYGYPF.

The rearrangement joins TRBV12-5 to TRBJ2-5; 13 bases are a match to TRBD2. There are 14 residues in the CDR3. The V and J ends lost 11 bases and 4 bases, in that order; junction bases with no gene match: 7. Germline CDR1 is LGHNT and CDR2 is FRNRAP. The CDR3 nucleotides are TGTGCTGGGTGGAGACTAGCGGGAGGAGAGACCCAGTACTTC. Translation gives CAGWRLAGGETQYF.

CDR3 amino acids: CATSVRPTGSGANVLTF. DNA of the CDR3: TGTGCCACCAGCGTACGCCCTACAGGGAGCGGGGCCAACGTCCTGACTTTC. The chain uses TRBV15 and TRBJ2-6; a weak D match, TRBD1 (6 bases). CDR1 is LNHNV, CDR2 YYDKDF, per germline (reference sequence). Trimming shortened V by 5 bases and J by 4 bases, and 18 bases separated the two germline ends. There are 17 residues in the CDR3.

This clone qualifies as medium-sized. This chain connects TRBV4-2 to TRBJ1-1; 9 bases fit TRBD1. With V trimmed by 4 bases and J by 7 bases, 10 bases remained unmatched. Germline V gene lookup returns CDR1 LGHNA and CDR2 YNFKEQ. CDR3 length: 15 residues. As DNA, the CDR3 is TGTGCCAGCAGCCCCCTAGACAGGGGGGCGGATGAAGCTTTCTTT. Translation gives CASSPLDRGADEAFF.

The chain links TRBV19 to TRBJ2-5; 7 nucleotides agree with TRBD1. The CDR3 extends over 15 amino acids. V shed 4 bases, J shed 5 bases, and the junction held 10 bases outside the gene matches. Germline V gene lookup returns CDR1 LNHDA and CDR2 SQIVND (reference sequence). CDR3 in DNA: TGTGCCAGTAGTAGACAGGGAGAGGGATGGGAGACCCAGTACTTC. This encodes CASSRQGEGWETQYF. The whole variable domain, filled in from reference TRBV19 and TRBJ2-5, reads DGGITQSPKYLFRKEGQNVTLSCEQNLNHDAMYWYRQDPGQGLRLIYYSQIVNDFQKGDIAEGYSVSREKKESFPLTVTSAQKNPTAFYLCASSRQGEGWETQYFGPGTRLLVL.

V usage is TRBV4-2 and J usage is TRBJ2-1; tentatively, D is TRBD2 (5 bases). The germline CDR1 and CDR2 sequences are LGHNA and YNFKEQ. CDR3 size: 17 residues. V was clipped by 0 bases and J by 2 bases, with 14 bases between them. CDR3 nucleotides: TGTGCCAGCAGCCAAGATCTTATTGCGGGCCCCTACAATGAGCAGTTCTTC. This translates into CASSQDLIAGPYNEQFF.

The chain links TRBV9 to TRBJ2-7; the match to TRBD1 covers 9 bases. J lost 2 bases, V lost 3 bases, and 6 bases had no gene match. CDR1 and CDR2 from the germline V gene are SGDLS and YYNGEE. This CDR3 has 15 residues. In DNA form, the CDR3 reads TGTGCCAGCAGCGCCTCCGGGACAGGGCCCTACGAGCAGTACTTC. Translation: CASSASGTGPYEQYF.

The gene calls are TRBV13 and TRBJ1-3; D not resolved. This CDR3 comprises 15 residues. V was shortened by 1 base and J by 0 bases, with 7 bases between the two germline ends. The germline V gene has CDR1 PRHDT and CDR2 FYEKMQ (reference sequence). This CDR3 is CASSLVALSGNTIYF. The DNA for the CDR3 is TGTGCCAGCAGCTTAGTAGCCCTCTCTGGAAACACCATATATTTT.

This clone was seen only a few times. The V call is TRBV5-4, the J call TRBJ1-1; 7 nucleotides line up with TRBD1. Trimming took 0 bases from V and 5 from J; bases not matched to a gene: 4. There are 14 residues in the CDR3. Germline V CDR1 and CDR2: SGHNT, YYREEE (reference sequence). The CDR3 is CASSLVGGRTEAFF. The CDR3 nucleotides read TGTGCCAGCAGCTTGGTAGGGGGCAGGACTGAAGCTTTCTTT.

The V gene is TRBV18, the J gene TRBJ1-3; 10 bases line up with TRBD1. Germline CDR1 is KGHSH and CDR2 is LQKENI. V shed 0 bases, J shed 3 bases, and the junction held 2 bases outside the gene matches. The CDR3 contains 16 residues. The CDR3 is CASSPPTGGNGNTIYF. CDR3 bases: TGTGCCAGCTCACCACCGACAGGGGGCAATGGAAACACCATATATTTT.

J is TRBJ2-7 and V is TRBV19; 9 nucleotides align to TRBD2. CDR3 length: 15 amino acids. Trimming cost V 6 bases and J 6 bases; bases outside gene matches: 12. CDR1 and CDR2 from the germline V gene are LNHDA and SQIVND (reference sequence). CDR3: CASRQAGGRNSEQYF. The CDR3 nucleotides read TGTGCCAGTAGGCAAGCGGGAGGAAGGAATAGCGAGCAGTACTTC.

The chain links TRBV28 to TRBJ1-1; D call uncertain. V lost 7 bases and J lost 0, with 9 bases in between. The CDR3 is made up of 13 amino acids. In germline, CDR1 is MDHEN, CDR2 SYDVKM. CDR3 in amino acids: CASMRNMNTEAFF. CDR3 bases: TGTGCCAGCATGAGGAACATGAACACTGAAGCTTTCTTT.

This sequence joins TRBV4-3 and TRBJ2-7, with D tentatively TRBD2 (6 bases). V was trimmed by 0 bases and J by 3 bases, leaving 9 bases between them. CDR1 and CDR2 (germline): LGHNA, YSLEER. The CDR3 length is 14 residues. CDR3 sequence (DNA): TGCGCCAGCAGCCAAGATGGGGGGAACTACGAGCAGTACTTC. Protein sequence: CASSQDGGNYEQYF.

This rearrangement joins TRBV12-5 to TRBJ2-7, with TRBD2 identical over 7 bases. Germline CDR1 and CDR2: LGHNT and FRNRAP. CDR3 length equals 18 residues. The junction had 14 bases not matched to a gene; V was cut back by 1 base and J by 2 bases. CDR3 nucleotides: TGTGCTAGTGGTTTGGCCGGGAACCTAGCGGAAGTCCCCTACGAGCAGTACTTC. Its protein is CASGLAGNLAEVPYEQYF. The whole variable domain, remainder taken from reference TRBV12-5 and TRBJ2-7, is DARVTQTPRHKVTEMGQEVTMRCQPILGHNTVFWYRQTMMQGLELLAYFRNRAPLDDSGMPKDRFSAEMPDATLATLKIQPSEPRDSAVYFCASGLAGNLAEVPYEQYFGPGTRLTVT.

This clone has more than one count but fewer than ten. The CDR3 reads CASSQTAGTGSAKNIQYF. CDR3 coding DNA: TGCGCCAGCAGCCAAACCGCCGGGACAGGGTCGGCCAAAAACATTCAGTACTTC. The V and J genes are TRBV4-3 and TRBJ2-4; 9 positions match TRBD1. This CDR3 has 18 residues. Germline CDR1 reads LGHNA; CDR2 reads YSLEER. V trimming: 2 bases; J trimming: 1 base; junction bases outside the gene matches: 9.

CDR3 DNA sequence: TGCGCCAGCAGCCAAGAGACTGAAGCCTACGAGCAGTACTTC. Translating gives CASSQETEAYEQYF. The V gene is TRBV4-1, the J gene TRBJ2-7, with D hard to call. This CDR3 spans 14 amino acids. V was clipped by 0 bases and J by 2 bases, with 8 bases between them. The germline CDR1 and CDR2 sequences are MGHRA and YSYEKL.

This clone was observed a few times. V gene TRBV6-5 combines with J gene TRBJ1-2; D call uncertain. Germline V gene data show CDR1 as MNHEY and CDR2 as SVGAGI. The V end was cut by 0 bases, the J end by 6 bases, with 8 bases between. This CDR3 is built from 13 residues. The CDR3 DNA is TGTGCCAGCAGTTACTCTAGTACCAATGGCTACACCTTC. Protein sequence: CASSYSSTNGYTF.

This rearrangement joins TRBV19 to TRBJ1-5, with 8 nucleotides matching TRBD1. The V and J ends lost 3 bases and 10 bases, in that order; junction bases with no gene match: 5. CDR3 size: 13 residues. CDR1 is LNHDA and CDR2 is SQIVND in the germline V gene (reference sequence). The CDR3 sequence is CASSINRGEPQHF. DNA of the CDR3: TGTGCCAGTAGTATCAACAGGGGGGAACCCCAGCATTTT.